The 20 T cell receptor beta chains presented below share a single source sample, sequenced in a study of cytomegalovirus exposure and HLA in healthy donors. Researchers ran the PCR with 60 Vbeta and 13 Jbeta primers. This table comes from immunoSEQ multiplex PCR, and its TCRdb copy is limited to in-frame clones, with some not included. Counted here are around 260,000 clones, 80% occurring once; the ten biggest clones make up roughly 0.31%. The specimen was PBMCs. The receptors shown here come from a girl aged 2-10 years in good health and CMV-seronegative.

The rearrangement uses TRBV7-3 and TRBJ2-7; 12 bases match TRBD2. This CDR3 comprises 14 residues. The germline V gene encodes CDR1 SGHTA and CDR2 FQGTGA. V was clipped by 5 bases and J by 6 bases; unmatched bases: 5. The CDR3 DNA sequence: TGTGCCAGCAGCCCGACTAGCGGGAGTGGCGAGCAGTACTTC. Translated: CASSPTSGSGEQYF.

The sample holds a few counts of this clone. The V gene is TRBV30, the J gene TRBJ2-3; TRBD2 aligns across 10 bases. Per germline, CDR1 GTSNPN and CDR2 SVGIG (reference sequence). With 1 base clipped from V and 8 bases from J, the junction kept 15 bases outside the gene matches. The CDR3 length is 17 residues. CDR3 residues: CAWSGRGLAPGLGTQYF. CDR3 in DNA: TGTGCCTGGAGTGGTAGGGGACTAGCGCCCGGTTTAGGTACGCAGTATTTT. The whole variable domain, filled in from reference TRBV30 and TRBJ2-3, reads SQTIHQWPATLVQPVGSPLSLECTVEGTSNPNLYWYRQAAGRGLQLLFYSVGIGQISSEVPQNLSASRPQDRQFILSSKKLLLSDSGFYLCAWSGRGLAPGLGTQYFGPGTRLTVL.

The rearrangement joins TRBV28 to TRBJ2-5; maybe TRBD2 (6 bases). Germline V gene sequence: CDR1 MDHEN, CDR2 SYDVKM. This CDR3 has 11 amino acids. V lost 8 bases and J lost 5, with 9 bases in between. CDR3 protein: CASGGEETQYF. CDR3 sequence (DNA): TGTGCCAGCGGAGGGGAGGAGACCCAGTACTTC.

This chain links TRBV7-2 with TRBJ1-2; 9 positions match TRBD1. CDR1 SGHTA and CDR2 FQGNSA come from the germline V gene. J lost 4 bases, V lost 1 base, and 10 bases had no gene match. The CDR3 spans 17 residues. This chain's CDR3 is CASSLDTGQGPSYGYTF. The CDR3 DNA follows: TGTGCCAGCAGCTTAGACACCGGACAGGGGCCGTCCTATGGCTACACCTTC.

CDR3 loop: CASSQGQGNFNQPQHF. Written as DNA, the CDR3 is TGTGCCAGCAGCCAAGGACAGGGAAACTTCAATCAGCCCCAGCATTTT. This chain links TRBV7-9 with TRBJ1-5, with TRBD1 matching 8 bases. The CDR3 contains 16 residues. Germline V gives CDR1 SEHNR, CDR2 FQNEAQ (reference sequence). V lost 5 bases to trimming and J lost 3 bases; unmatched junction nucleotides: 9. Filled out from reference TRBV7-9 and TRBJ1-5, the complete variable domain reads DTGVSQNPRHKITKRGQNVTFRCDPISEHNRLYWYRQTLGQGPEFLTYFQNEAQLEKSRLLSDRFSAERPKGSFSTLEIQRTEQGDSAMYLCASSQGQGNFNQPQHFGDGTRLSIL.

This clone came up a few times. The chain uses TRBV2 and TRBJ2-7; tentatively, D is TRBD1 (6 bases). This CDR3 is 12 amino acids long. The germline V gene has CDR1 SNHLY and CDR2 FYNNEI. V gave up 7 bases and J gave up 5 bases, with 12 bases separating them. The CDR3 bases are TGTGCCAGCACCCAACAGGGACACGAGCAGTACTTC. Residues: CASTQQGHEQYF.

Worth noting for this clone: This sample also contains other DNA sequences that code for the same CDR3. The rearrangement joins TRBV18 to TRBJ2-1, with a possible D match to TRBD2 (7 bases). The germline CDR1 and CDR2 sequences are KGHSH and LQKENI. Trimming cost V 5 bases and J 6 bases, with 11 bases left between them. The CDR3 covers 13 residues. CDR3 nucleotide sequence: TGTGCCAGCTCATCAGGGGAGGGCAATGAGCAGTTCTTC. Its protein is CASSSGEGNEQFF.

The CDR3 coding sequence is TGTGCCAGCAGCTTCGCAGGGGGTGGCACTGAAGCTTTCTTT. Translation: CASSFAGGGTEAFF. The chain recombines TRBV5-4 with TRBJ1-1, with 7 bases fitting TRBD1. Losses at the gene ends were 2 bases for V and 4 bases for J; bases not matched to a gene: 5. The CDR3 totals 14 residues. Looked up from germline, CDR1 is SGHNT and CDR2 is YYREEE (reference sequence).

The V gene is TRBV18, the J gene TRBJ1-6; 9 bases line up with TRBD1. The V gene's germline CDR1 is KGHSH and CDR2 LQKENI. This CDR3 is 16 amino acids long. The V gene end was trimmed by 5 bases and the J gene end by 7 bases; junction bases not matched to a gene: 9. CDR3 sequence (DNA): TGTGCCAGCTCATGGATTAGGACAGGGGACAATTCACCCCTCCACTTT. Residues: CASSWIRTGDNSPLHF.

The genes are TRBV19 and TRBJ2-1; TRBD1 matches at 9 bases. CDR1 is LNHDA and CDR2 is SQIVND in the germline V gene (reference sequence). The V gene end was trimmed by 4 bases and the J gene end by 8 bases; junction bases not matched to a gene: 9. CDR3 length: 15 amino acids. The CDR3 DNA sequence: TGTGCCAGTAGTAAGGGGGACAGGGAAGTCGATGAGCAGTTCTTC. This translates into CASSKGDREVDEQFF.

This clone was seen only a few times. The rearrangement uses TRBV7-9 and TRBJ2-7, with 7 bases fitting TRBD2. The germline CDR1 and CDR2 sequences are SEHNR and FQNEAQ (reference sequence). Trimming removed 6 bases from V and 6 bases from J; junction bases left unmatched: 17. The CDR3 sequence is 16 residues long. CDR3 DNA: TGTGCCAGCAGACCTGATGGGGGGGTGCAAAAACCCGAGCAGTACTTC. Translation: CASRPDGGVQKPEQYF. The full variable domain, in which reference TRBV7-9 and TRBJ2-7 provide the parts outside the CDR3, is DTGVSQNPRHKITKRGQNVTFRCDPISEHNRLYWYRQTLGQGPEFLTYFQNEAQLEKSRLLSDRFSAERPKGSFSTLEIQRTEQGDSAMYLCASRPDGGVQKPEQYFGPGTRLTVT.

The chain has TRBV7-8 and TRBJ2-2, with a possible D match to TRBD2 (6 bases). Germline loops: CDR1 SGHVS, CDR2 FQNEAQ. There are 16 residues in the CDR3. V was shortened by 4 bases and J by 4 bases, with 16 bases between the two germline ends. The CDR3 spells CASSWYGGYTTGELFF. The CDR3 nucleotides are TGTGCCAGCAGCTGGTATGGGGGGTACACCACCGGGGAGCTGTTTTTT.

The chain combines TRBV5-1 with TRBJ1-4; D gene ambiguous. Germline V gene sequence: CDR1 SGHRS, CDR2 YFSETQ. Trimming shortened V by 5 bases and J by 3 bases, and 14 bases separated the two germline ends. The CDR3 runs to 15 residues. CDR3 nucleotides: TGCGCCAGCAGAACCACCGGGATACCTAATGAAAAACTGTTTTTT. Its protein product is CASRTTGIPNEKLFF.

This sequence joins TRBV11-2 and TRBJ2-2; 9 positions agree with TRBD2. Trimming cost V 0 bases and J 2 bases; bases outside gene matches: 7. Germline V gene sequence: CDR1 SGHAT, CDR2 FQNNGV. The CDR3 is 18 residues long. CDR3 in DNA: TGTGCCAGCAGCTTAGATCCAGCGGGGGGCCTAAACACCGGGGAGCTGTTTTTT. Translating it yields CASSLDPAGGLNTGELFF.

The genes are TRBV19 and TRBJ1-5; 10 positions match TRBD1. Per germline, CDR1 LNHDA and CDR2 SQIVND (reference sequence). V shed 5 bases and J 0 bases; nucleotides not matched to a gene: 7. The CDR3 runs 17 residues. The CDR3 protein is CASSSMDRGYSNQPQHF. CDR3 bases: TGTGCCAGTAGTTCAATGGACAGGGGGTATAGCAATCAGCCCCAGCATTTT.

J is TRBJ1-1 and V is TRBV5-5; D may be TRBD1 (5 bases). V gave up 3 bases and J gave up 5 bases, with 14 bases separating them. The CDR3 contains 14 residues. Per germline, CDR1 SGHKS and CDR2 YYEKEE (reference sequence). Here the CDR3 DNA reads TGTGCCAGCAGCTGGGGCGGGGAGGGGACTGAAGCTTTCTTT. Protein sequence: CASSWGGEGTEAFF. The full variable domain, completed using reference TRBV5-5 and TRBJ1-1, is DAGVTQSPTHLIKTRGQQVTLRCSPISGHKSVSWYQQVLGQGPQFIFQYYEKEERGRGNFPDRFSARQFPNYSSELNVNALLLGDSALYLCASSWGGEGTEAFFGQGTRLTVV.

V is TRBV30 and J is TRBJ2-3; D remains ambiguous. V was cut by 7 bases and J by 4 bases, with 18 bases left in between. CDR3 length: 14 residues. Germline CDR1 is GTSNPN and CDR2 is SVGIG (reference sequence). Written as DNA, the CDR3 is TGTGCCTCAGCAACTGCGCTAGTCCCAGATACGCAGTATTTT. Translating it yields CASATALVPDTQYF.

CDR3 DNA: TGTGCCAGCAGCCCGTTCAGGGCAACTGCCCTTGATTCACCCCTCCACTTT. Its protein is CASSPFRATALDSPLHF. This sequence joins TRBV7-9 and TRBJ1-6, with D perhaps TRBD1 (5 bases). This CDR3 has 17 amino acids. Germline values: CDR1 SEHNR, CDR2 FQNEAQ (reference sequence). The V end was cut by 5 bases, the J end by 8 bases, with 22 bases between. The entire variable domain, with the rest obtained from reference TRBV7-9 and TRBJ1-6, is as follows: DTGVSQNPRHKITKRGQNVTFRCDPISEHNRLYWYRQTLGQGPEFLTYFQNEAQLEKSRLLSDRFSAERPKGSFSTLEIQRTEQGDSAMYLCASSPFRATALDSPLHFGNGTRLTVT.

J is TRBJ2-2 and V is TRBV5-1; 9 bases fit TRBD2. This CDR3 is 16 amino acids long. The V segment lost 1 base and the J segment 1 base; nucleotides outside the gene matches: 2. Germline assignment: CDR1 SGHRS and CDR2 YFSETQ. The CDR3 reads CASSLPLAGNTGELFF. For the CDR3, the DNA is TGCGCCAGCAGCTTGCCACTAGCGGGGAACACCGGGGAGCTGTTTTTT. Together with reference TRBV5-1 and TRBJ2-2, the CDR3 gives the full variable domain: KAGVTQTPRYLIKTRGQQVTLSCSPISGHRSVSWYQQTPGQGLQFLFEYFSETQRNKGNFPGRFSGRQFSNSRSEMNVSTLELGDSALYLCASSLPLAGNTGELFFGEGSRLTVL.

This clone was seen only a few times. The rearrangement uses TRBV6-5 and TRBJ1-4, with TRBD1 identical over 10 bases. CDR1 is MNHEY and CDR2 is SVGAGI in the germline V gene. The CDR3 has 15 amino acids. Trimming took 1 base from V and 5 from J; bases not matched to a gene: 1. DNA for the CDR3: TGTGCCAGCAGTTACTTGGGACAGGGGAATGAAAAACTGTTTTTT. It specifies CASSYLGQGNEKLFF.